The following is a T cell receptor beta chain sequence with its context. No antigen is known for it. This entry belongs to a study of vaccination and CD4 T cells after COVID-19. Study in general: Nasal swab PCR had shown SARS-CoV-2 positivity in the convalescent patients (under ten mild cases, one severe case). The stimulus for the cells was overlapping spike peptides derived from SARS-CoV-2, HCoV-NL63, HCoV-OC43 and HCoV-229E.

Cultured CD4+ T cells had their DNA profiled by the Oncomine TCR Beta short-read assay. TCRdb reanalysed the PCR reads using MiXCR and keeps one entry per CDR3 protein. The table shows some 8,100 distinct CDR3 sequences, with 50% occurring only once. The treatment denotes: approximately nine-day PBMC culture with coronavirus spike peptide pools or control peptides (ViraFEST assay). Study results and caveats: A median of around 86% of reactive clones, in convalescent patients, became evident only post-vaccination.

The CDR3 has 15 amino acids. Germline V lookup: CDR1 DFQATT, CDR2 SNEGSKA (reference sequence). With V trimmed by 6 bases and J by 6 bases, 10 bases remained unmatched. This TCR came from a human donor who had recovered from COVID-19. The sample comprised CD4+ T cells from blood, cultured in vitro. V usage is TRBV20-1 and J usage is TRBJ2-3; 12 positions agree with TRBD2. CDR3 in amino acids: CSAKPSGGARDTQYF. DNA for the CDR3: TGCAGTGCGAAACCTAGCGGGGGGGCGCGGGATACGCAGTATTTT.